The 15 T cell receptor beta chains below come from one sample, sequenced in a study of OX40 agonist ivuxolimab in advanced cancers. Using immunoSEQ multiplex PCR, the repertoire was profiled, and TCRdb retains in-frame clones only, with some absent. The sample carries 50,000 to 65,000 clones, 75% to 85% recorded once. This specimen was CD4+ or CD8+ T cells sorted from blood, taken in a trial of the OX40 agonist ivuxolimab. The source is an adult with an advanced solid tumor such as melanoma, head and neck, liver or kidney cancer.

This clone was seen only a few times. V is TRBV14 and J is TRBJ2-3; D is uncertain. Per germline, CDR1 SGHDN and CDR2 FVKESK. The V and J ends lost 3 bases and 5 bases respectively, with 3 bases between them. This CDR3 has 11 amino acids. The CDR3 here is CASSQVDTQYF. CDR3 sequence (DNA): TGTGCCAGCAGCCAGGTAGATACGCAGTATTTT.

The chain combines TRBV27 with TRBJ2-1; D might be TRBD2 (6 bases). The germline V and J ends were trimmed by 2 bases and 9 bases, with 17 bases remaining between them. Germline values: CDR1 MNHEY, CDR2 SMNVEV (reference sequence). The CDR3 sequence is 15 residues long. CDR3 sequence (DNA): TGTGCCAGCAGTTTAAGACTTCGGGGGTGGGGTGAGCAGTTCTTC. This gives the protein CASSLRLRGWGEQFF.

The rearrangement links TRBV10-3 to TRBJ2-5, with D maybe TRBD1 (6 bases). The DNA end lines up better with TRBJ2-7; the J call may be wrong. In germline, CDR1 is ENHRY, CDR2 SYGVKD. This CDR3 contains 12 residues. The CDR3 spells CAIRDRTSEQYF. DNA for the CDR3: TGTGCCATCAGGGACAGAACAAGCGAGCAGTACTTC.

The chain carries TRBV7-6 and TRBJ2-2; D not certain. The CDR3 contains 15 residues. Per germline, CDR1 SGHVS and CDR2 FNYEAQ. Trimming pared 6 bases from V and 0 bases from J, leaving 11 bases between. This CDR3 is CASRVGDTNTGELFF. CDR3 nucleotides: TGTGCCAGCAGAGTCGGAGACACGAACACCGGGGAGCTGTTTTTT.

Many counts were recorded for this clone. The chain combines TRBV10-1 with TRBJ2-7; TRBD1 aligns across 8 bases. The CDR3 contains 14 residues. CDR1 and CDR2 from the germline V gene are WNHNN and SYGVQD (reference sequence). Losses at the gene ends were 8 bases for V and 3 bases for J; bases not matched to a gene: 9. For the CDR3, the DNA is TGCGCCAGCTCGCGGACAGGGTCCGGCTACGAGCAGTACTTC. Its translation: CASSRTGSGYEQYF.

V is TRBV6-1 and J is TRBJ2-7; TRBD2 might be the D (5 bases). Germline V gene lookup returns CDR1 MNHNS and CDR2 SASEGT. V lost 5 bases and J lost 5, with 13 bases in between. This CDR3 spans 13 amino acids. The CDR3 sequence is CASSWEPGHEQYF. The CDR3 nucleotides are TGTGCCAGCAGTTGGGAGCCAGGCCACGAGCAGTACTTC.

The chain employs TRBV6-5 and TRBJ2-7; maybe TRBD2 (6 bases). V lost 6 bases, J lost 2 bases, and 14 bases lay in between. The CDR3 covers 14 residues. The germline V gene encodes CDR1 MNHEY and CDR2 SVGAGI. The CDR3 DNA reads TGTGCCAGCAGCTCCTTCGGGGGAACCTACGAGCAGTACTTC. It specifies CASSSFGGTYEQYF.

The chain is built from TRBV4-1 and TRBJ2-5; weak D call: TRBD2 (5 bases). The CDR3 length is 15 residues. Looked up from germline, CDR1 is MGHRA and CDR2 is YSYEKL. V was pared by 0 bases and J by 4 bases, with 12 bases between. CDR3 DNA sequence: TGCGCCAGCAGCCAAGACGGCCATGGAGGAGAGACCCAGTACTTC. Translated: CASSQDGHGGETQYF.

This chain uses TRBV5-4 with TRBJ2-4, with 7 bases that match TRBD1. V was pared by 2 bases and J by 1 base, with 6 bases of the junction left unmatched. CDR1 and CDR2 from the germline V gene are SGHNT and YYREEE (reference sequence). The CDR3 sequence is 16 residues long. CDR3 residues: CASSLDRVGAKNIQYF. The CDR3 DNA sequence: TGTGCCAGCAGCTTAGACAGGGTCGGCGCCAAAAACATTCAGTACTTC.

The chain links TRBV6-6 to TRBJ1-2; weak D call: TRBD1 (5 bases). The germline gives CDR1 MNHNY, CDR2 SVGAGI (reference sequence). The CDR3 sequence is 14 residues long. Trimming took off 5 bases at V and 4 bases at J, with 14 bases between the two ends. The DNA of the CDR3 is TGTGCCAGCAGTACGGGACCCCCGGGCTATGGCTACACCTTC. Translation gives CASSTGPPGYGYTF.

The rearrangement joins TRBV5-1 to TRBJ2-7; 8 nucleotides line up with TRBD2. This CDR3 spans 14 amino acids. Per germline, CDR1 SGHRS and CDR2 YFSETQ. V gave up 2 bases and J gave up 0 bases; unmatched junction bases: 1. The CDR3: CASSLAGASYEQYF. The CDR3 DNA reads TGCGCCAGCAGCTTAGCGGGGGCCTCCTACGAGCAGTACTTC. The complete variable domain, with remaining parts taken from reference TRBV5-1 and TRBJ2-7, reads KAGVTQTPRYLIKTRGQQVTLSCSPISGHRSVSWYQQTPGQGLQFLFEYFSETQRNKGNFPGRFSGRQFSNSRSEMNVSTLELGDSALYLCASSLAGASYEQYFGPGTRLTVT.

The chain is built from TRBV6-5 and TRBJ2-5; D perhaps matches TRBD2 (5 bases). Germline values: CDR1 MNHEY, CDR2 SVGAGI. The CDR3 has 14 amino acids. Trimming took 4 bases from V and 2 from J, leaving 11 bases between them. In DNA form, the CDR3 reads TGTGCCAGCAGTTTAGGACGGGGACAAGAGACCCAGTACTTC. It encodes CASSLGRGQETQYF.

The chain links TRBV5-5 to TRBJ2-5; 8 positions agree with TRBD2. Trimming cost V 5 bases and J 5 bases; bases outside gene matches: 8. The CDR3 sequence is 14 residues long. Germline CDR1 SGHKS, CDR2 YYEKEE (reference sequence). CDR3 nucleotide sequence: TGTGCCAGCAGTTTACTAGCGGCGGGGGAGACCCAGTACTTC. Its protein product is CASSLLAAGETQYF.

The chain uses TRBV7-6 and TRBJ1-2; D is uncertain. This CDR3 is 12 amino acids long. The germline V gene encodes CDR1 SGHVS and CDR2 FNYEAQ. V was pared by 8 bases and J by 4 bases, with 11 bases between. The CDR3 coding sequence is TGTGCCAGCTCCTCGGGCAGCTATGGCTACACCTTC. Amino acids: CASSSGSYGYTF. The entire variable domain, with the rest obtained from reference TRBV7-6 and TRBJ1-2, is as follows: GAGVSQSPRYKVTKRGQDVALRCDPISGHVSLYWYRQALGQGPEFLTYFNYEAQQDKSGLPNDRFSAERPEGSISTLTIQRTEQRDSAMYRCASSSGSYGYTFGSGTRLTVV.

The rearrangement joins TRBV4-2 to TRBJ2-7; 7 nucleotides line up with TRBD2. Germline trimming cut 1 base from V and 13 bases from J; bases unmatched to any gene: 7. Germline V gene data show CDR1 as LGHNA and CDR2 as YNFKEQ. This CDR3 has 12 amino acids. CDR3 sequence reads: CASSQGPAGIYF. The CDR3, as DNA: TGTGCCAGCAGCCAAGGTCCAGCGGGGATCTACTTC.